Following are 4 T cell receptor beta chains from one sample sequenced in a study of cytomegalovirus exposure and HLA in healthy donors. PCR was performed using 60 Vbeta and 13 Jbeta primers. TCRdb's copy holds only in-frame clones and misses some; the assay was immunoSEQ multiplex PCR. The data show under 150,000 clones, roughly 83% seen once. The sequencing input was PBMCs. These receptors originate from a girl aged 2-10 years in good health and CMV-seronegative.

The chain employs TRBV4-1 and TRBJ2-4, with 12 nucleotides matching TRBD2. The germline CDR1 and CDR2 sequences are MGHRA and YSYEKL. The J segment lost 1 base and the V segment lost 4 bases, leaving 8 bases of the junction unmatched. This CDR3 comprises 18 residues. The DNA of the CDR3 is TGCGCCAGCAGCCTTGCTAGCGGGAGGGCCGGGGCCAAAAACATTCAGTACTTC. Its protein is CASSLASGRAGAKNIQYF.

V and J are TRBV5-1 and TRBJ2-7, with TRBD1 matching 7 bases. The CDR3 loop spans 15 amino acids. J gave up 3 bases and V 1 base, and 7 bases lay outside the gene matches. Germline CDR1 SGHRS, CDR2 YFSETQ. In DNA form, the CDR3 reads TGCGCCAGCAGCTTGTGGACAGGCCTAAACTACGAGCAGTACTTC. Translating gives CASSLWTGLNYEQYF.

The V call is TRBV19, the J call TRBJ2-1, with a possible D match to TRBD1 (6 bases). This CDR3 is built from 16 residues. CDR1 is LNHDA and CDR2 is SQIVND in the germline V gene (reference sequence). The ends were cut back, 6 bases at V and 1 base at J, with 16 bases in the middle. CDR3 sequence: CASRSDSPLSYNEQFF. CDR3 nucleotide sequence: TGTGCCAGTAGATCGGACAGTCCCCTGTCCTACAATGAGCAGTTCTTC.

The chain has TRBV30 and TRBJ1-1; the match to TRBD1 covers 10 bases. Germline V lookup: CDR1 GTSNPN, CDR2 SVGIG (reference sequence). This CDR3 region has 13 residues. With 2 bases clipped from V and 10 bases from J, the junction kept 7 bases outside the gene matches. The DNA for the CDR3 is TGTGCCTGGAGTCGTGGACAGGGGGGGACAGCTTTCTTT. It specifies CAWSRGQGGTAFF.